These 7 T cell receptor beta chains share one sample of origin, sequenced in a study of shared clonotypes between healthy human individuals (dated by TCRdb to 2019 to 2021). The library was generated by the immunoSEQ multiplex PCR assay. The clones in this table, taken by TCRdb from immuneACCESS, are in-frame only. Not every clone is retained; where verified, under half of the shortfall comes from an unresolved V gene, and the cause of the rest is unknown. For this sample the table gives 2,500,000 or so clones, of which 93% were detected only once. The top ten hold more than 0.35% of the sample. Input material: naive CD4+ T cells from PBMCs. This specimen's cell subset or site label, per the study, means: CD45RA+ positively selected. The receptors here all came from a man aged 18 to 29 in good health. Some clones in this sample may be carry-over from other donors' samples.

V is TRBV4-1 and J is TRBJ1-4, with TRBD1 matching 9 bases. Trimming took 0 bases from V and 8 from J; bases not matched to a gene: 7. The CDR3 consists of 16 residues. Germline V gives CDR1 MGHRA, CDR2 YSYEKL. CDR3 DNA: TGCGCCAGCAGCCAAGATGGAGACAGGGGGAGGGAAAAACTGTTTTTT. Amino acid sequence: CASSQDGDRGREKLFF.

The chain links TRBV7-2 to TRBJ2-5; D unclear. Near its end, the DNA agrees better with TRBJ2-7, so the J call may be wrong. In germline, CDR1 is SGHTA, CDR2 FQGNSA. The CDR3 covers 14 residues. The CDR3 bases are TGTGCCAGCAGCTCCCCGATCAGAGCCGCCGAGCAGTACTTC. It codes for CASSSPIRAAEQYF.

The chain employs TRBV6-1 and TRBJ2-5; 9 positions match TRBD2. CDR3 length equals 16 residues. Per the germline V gene, CDR1 is MNHNS and CDR2 is SASEGT. The junction had 7 bases not matched to a gene; V was cut back by 4 bases and J by 1 base. CDR3 protein: CASSVGASGTQETQYF. CDR3 in DNA: TGTGCCAGCAGTGTGGGGGCTAGCGGGACCCAAGAGACCCAGTACTTC.

V gene TRBV18 combines with J gene TRBJ2-1; TRBD2 matches at 11 bases. The CDR3 covers 17 residues. Looked up from germline, CDR1 is KGHSH and CDR2 is LQKENI. Unmatched junction bases numbered 7, after V lost 1 base and J lost 5 bases. CDR3: CASSPRRTSGSHNEQFF. CDR3 coding DNA: TGTGCCAGCTCACCACGTAGAACTAGCGGGAGTCACAATGAGCAGTTCTTC.

V gene TRBV28 combines with J gene TRBJ1-1, with unresolved D. V shed 4 bases and J shed 1 base, with 7 bases lying between them. The CDR3 runs 13 residues. Germline V lookup: CDR1 MDHEN, CDR2 SYDVKM. Here the CDR3 DNA reads TGTGCCAGCAGTTCGCACCCGAACACTGAAGCTTTCTTT. Encoded protein: CASSSHPNTEAFF.

V gene TRBV27 combines with J gene TRBJ1-5, with D possibly TRBD1 on 6 matching bases. Between the trimmed V and J ends, which lost 4 bases and 3 bases, there was a span of 13 bases. The CDR3 contains 15 residues. Germline V gene data show CDR1 as MNHEY and CDR2 as SMNVEV (reference sequence). The CDR3 spells CASSYVGATNQPQHF. CDR3 DNA: TGTGCCAGCAGTTATGTGGGGGCCACCAATCAGCCCCAGCATTTT.

The chain combines TRBV5-1 with TRBJ2-7; 7 nucleotides agree with TRBD1. The CDR3 has 14 residues. Per germline, CDR1 SGHRS and CDR2 YFSETQ. V was pared by 4 bases and J by 1 base, with 5 bases of the junction left unmatched. The CDR3 nucleotides are TGCGCCAGCAGCCCCCGACAGGGATCCTACGAGCAGTACTTC. Its protein is CASSPRQGSYEQYF.